This TCR beta chain is drawn from a study of shared clonotypes between healthy human individuals. The protocol was immunoSEQ multiplex PCR, while the TCRdb copy is restricted to in-frame clones and leaves out a portion. The table lists hundreds of thousands of clones, less than 75% of them singletons, with under 11% in the top ten. The CDR3 runs 15 residues. Trimming took 5 bases from V and 9 from J; bases not matched to a gene: 7. Germline CDR1 is MNHNS and CDR2 is SASEGT. This clone was found a few times. The receptor comes from a young man in good health. The chain is built from TRBV6-1 and TRBJ2-1; 13 nucleotides line up with TRBD2. The sample was memory CD4+ T cells sorted from blood. Described subset: CD45RA-negative fraction. The CDR3 sequence: CASSRGLAGVSEQFF. In DNA form, the CDR3 reads TGTGCCAGCAGTAGAGGACTAGCGGGAGTTAGTGAGCAGTTCTTC.